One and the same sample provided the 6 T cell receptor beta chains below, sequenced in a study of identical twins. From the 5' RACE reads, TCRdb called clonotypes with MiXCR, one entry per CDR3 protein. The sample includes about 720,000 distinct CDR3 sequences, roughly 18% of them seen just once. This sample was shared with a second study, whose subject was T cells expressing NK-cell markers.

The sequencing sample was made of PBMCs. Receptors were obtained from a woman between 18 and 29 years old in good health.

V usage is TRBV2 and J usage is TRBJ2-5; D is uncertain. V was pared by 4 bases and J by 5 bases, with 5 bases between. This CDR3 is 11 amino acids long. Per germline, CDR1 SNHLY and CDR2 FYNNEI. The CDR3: CASSVMETQYF. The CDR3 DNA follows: TGTGCCAGCAGTGTAATGGAGACCCAGTACTTC.

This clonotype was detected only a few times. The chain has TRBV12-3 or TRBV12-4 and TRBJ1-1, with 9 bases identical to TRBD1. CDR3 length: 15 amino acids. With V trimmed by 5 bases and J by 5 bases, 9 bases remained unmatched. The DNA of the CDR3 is TGTGCCAGCAGTGCAACAGGGGGCGGATGGACTGAAGCTTTCTTT. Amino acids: CASSATGGGWTEAFF.

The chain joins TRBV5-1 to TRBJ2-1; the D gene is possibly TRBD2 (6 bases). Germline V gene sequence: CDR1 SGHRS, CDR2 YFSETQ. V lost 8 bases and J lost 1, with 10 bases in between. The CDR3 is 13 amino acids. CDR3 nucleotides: TGCGCCAGTTTTCGGGAGTCCTACAATGAGCAGTTCTTC. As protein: CASFRESYNEQFF.

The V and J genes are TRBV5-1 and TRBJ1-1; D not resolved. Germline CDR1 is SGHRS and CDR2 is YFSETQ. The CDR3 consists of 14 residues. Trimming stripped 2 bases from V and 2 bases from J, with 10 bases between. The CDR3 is CASSLEVDNTEAFF. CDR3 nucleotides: TGCGCCAGCAGCTTAGAGGTTGACAACACTGAAGCTTTCTTT. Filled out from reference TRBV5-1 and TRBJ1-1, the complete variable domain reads KAGVTQTPRYLIKTRGQQVTLSCSPISGHRSVSWYQQTPGQGLQFLFEYFSETQRNKGNFPGRFSGRQFSNSRSEMNVSTLELGDSALYLCASSLEVDNTEAFFGQGTRLTVV.

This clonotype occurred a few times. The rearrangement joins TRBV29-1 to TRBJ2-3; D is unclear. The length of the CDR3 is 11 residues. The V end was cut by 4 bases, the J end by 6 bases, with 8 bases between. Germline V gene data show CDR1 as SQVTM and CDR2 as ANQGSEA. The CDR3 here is CSVGDRDTQYF. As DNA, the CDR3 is TGCAGCGTTGGCGATCGGGATACGCAGTATTTT.

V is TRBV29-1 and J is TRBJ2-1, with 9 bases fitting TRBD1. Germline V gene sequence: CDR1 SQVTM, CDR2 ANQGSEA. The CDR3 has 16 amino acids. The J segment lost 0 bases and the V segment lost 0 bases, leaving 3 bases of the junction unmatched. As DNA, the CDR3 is TGCAGCGTTGAAGATCTGGACAGGGGCTCCTACAATGAGCAGTTCTTC. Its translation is CSVEDLDRGSYNEQFF.